This entry features one T cell receptor (beta chain) sequence. What antigen it recognizes has not been identified. No base qualities exist here, and no much larger clone lies one base off it. The data are from a study of PD-L1 blockade in urothelial cancer (TCRdb year 2017). Context from the whole study: All patients started therapy at some point between 2014 and 2016 and received atezolizumab 1,200 mg intravenously every 3 weeks. Blood samples were analyzed at 3 weeks after treatment start (second dose) and at 6 weeks after treatment start. In the same patients who had TCR sequencing, pretreatment tumors also underwent whole exome sequencing and RNA sequencing. Durable clinical benefit was defined as a progression-free survival longer than 6 months, and TCR features were additionally tested against progression-free survival and overall survival. Somatic, immune and clinical correlates of response to PD-L1 blockade with atezolizumab in urothelial cancer were the focus of an exploratory multi-omic analysis. About 90% of the roughly 29 patients were males with bladder-origin urothelial cancer, and about 65% of the roughly 30 reported a prior smoking history. Approximately 30 patients had pretreatment blood TCR-seq, some 25 had at least one posttreatment blood collection, and some 25 had tumor TCR-seq. TCR sequencing covered pretreatment tumor samples and matched, serially collected peripheral blood taken before and after atezolizumab treatment. Under ten patients achieved durable clinical benefit and approximately 20 did not. A median of roughly 140,000 T cells and roughly 80,000 unique TCRs was obtained from blood samples, and a median clonality of around 0.08 was observed. An ECOG performance status of 0 or 1 was recorded for the patients, and 0 to 3 prior chemotherapy regimens had been received by the patients.

Synthetic TCR analog templates were spiked into each PCR to estimate absolute template abundance from read counts. Using the immunoSEQ assay, TCRbeta CDR3 regions were amplified from genomic DNA with bias-controlled V and J gene primers. Sequencing of rearranged TCRbeta segments was performed at approximately 20X coverage. The published analysis was carried out like this. Clustering was used to correct sequencing errors, and CDR3s were annotated against IMGT so that V, D and J genes could be assigned. Only productive TCRbeta rearrangements were used in downstream analyses, excluding out-of-frame or stop-codon sequences. Clonality was computed as one minus Shannon entropy normalized by the log of the number of unique productive sequences. Clones differing between time points or between blood and tumor were identified using Fisher's exact test with Benjamini-Hochberg correction, with an adjusted p below 0.01 applied as the threshold. In TCRdb, the immuneACCESS table is reduced to in-frame sequences with V and J assigned. These tables do not hold every clone; where another copy was compared, an unresolved V gene accounts for under half, and the others remain unexplained. V, J and clone size reflect that table, while D and trimming were determined from the DNA. Counted in this sample were tens of thousands of clones; 75% to 90% of them appeared once. The top ten clonotypes cover roughly 5.2% of the sample.

Overall results and qualifications from the work: Because of the small sample size (n ≈ 27) and the many exploratory analyses performed, the results are intended to be regarded as hypothesis-generating. A pretreatment peripheral blood TCR clonality below the median was linked to improved progression-free and overall survival. Greater expansion of tumor-associated TCR clones in peripheral blood 3 weeks after the start of treatment was observed in patients with durable benefit (n of about 20, p = 0.022).

A total of 25 to 35 patients with locally advanced or metastatic urothelial carcinoma, treated at Memorial Sloan Kettering on a trial protocol, made up the cohort. Peripheral blood mononuclear cells were collected pretreatment and during treatment, at between 1 and 8 total time points per patient. The Qiagen DNeasy Blood extraction kit was used to purify genomic DNA from total PBMCs and from tumor samples. PBMCs were collected pretreatment and during treatment, and were isolated and stored as previously described. V is pruned by 3 bases and J by 3 bases, leaving 4 bases of the junction without a gene match. The germline V gene encodes CDR1 ENHRY and CDR2 SYGVKD. From the cysteine through the phenylalanine, the CDR3 covers 15 amino acids. The DNA shown is the 45-base CDR3, in frame from base 1.

The sequencing used PBMCs, collected around atezolizumab (anti-PD-L1) treatment. The receptor chain draws on TRBV10-3 and TRBJ1-2, and 10 bases in between align with TRBD1. The sequence derives from a woman aged 70-85 years with urothelial cancer. The DNA sequence reads TGTGCCATCAGTGACTCCGACAGGGGGCACTATGGCTACACCTTC. Its product reads: CAISDSDRGHYGYTF.